The subject of this entry is one TCR beta chain. Its antigen remains unidentified. These data belong to a study of cytomegalovirus exposure and HLA in healthy donors. Overall study results and limits: Fewer N-insertions than the 666-donor mean were reportedly shown by an Asian-associated ancestry cluster in a later analysis.

The trim removed 3 bases at V and 2 bases at J, leaving 4 bases unmatched. The germline gives CDR1 SGDLS, CDR2 YYNGEE. This CDR3 has 16 residues. Healthy people donating bone marrow made up the donors. The PCR contained 60 Vbeta and 13 Jbeta primers. Using immunoSEQ multiplex PCR, the repertoire was profiled, and TCRdb retains in-frame clones only, with some absent. This sample has approximately 68,000 clones; about 68% occur once, and the top ten carry roughly 7.4%. The TCR originated in a woman younger than 45 in good health and CMV-seropositive. This rearrangement joins TRBV9 to TRBJ2-5; TRBD2 matches 13 bases. Material: PBMCs. This chain's CDR3 is CASSAGTSGIQETQYF. The CDR3 DNA is TGTGCCAGCAGCGCAGGGACTAGCGGGATTCAAGAGACCCAGTACTTC.